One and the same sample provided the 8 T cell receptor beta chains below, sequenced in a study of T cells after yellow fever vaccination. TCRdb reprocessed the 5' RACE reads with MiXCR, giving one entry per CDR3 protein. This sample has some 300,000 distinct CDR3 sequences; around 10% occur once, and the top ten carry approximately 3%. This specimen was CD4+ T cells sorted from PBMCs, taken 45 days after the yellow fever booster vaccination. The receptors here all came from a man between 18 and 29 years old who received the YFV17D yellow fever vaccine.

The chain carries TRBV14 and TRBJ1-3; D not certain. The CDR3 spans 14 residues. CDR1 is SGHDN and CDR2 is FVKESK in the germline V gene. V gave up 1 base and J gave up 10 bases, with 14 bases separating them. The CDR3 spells CASSQVSGLPTIYF. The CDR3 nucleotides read TGTGCCAGCAGCCAAGTCTCGGGCCTACCTACCATATATTTT.

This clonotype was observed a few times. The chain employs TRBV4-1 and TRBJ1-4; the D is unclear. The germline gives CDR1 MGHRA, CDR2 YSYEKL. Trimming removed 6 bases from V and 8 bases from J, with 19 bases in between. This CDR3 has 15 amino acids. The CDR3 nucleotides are TGCGCCAGCAGGAGAGGTTTAGTGGGGAACGAAAAACTGTTTTTT. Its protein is CASRRGLVGNEKLFF.

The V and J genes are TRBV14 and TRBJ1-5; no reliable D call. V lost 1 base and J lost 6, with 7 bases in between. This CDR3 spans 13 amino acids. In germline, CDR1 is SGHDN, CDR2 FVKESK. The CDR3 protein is CASSQGLFQPQHF. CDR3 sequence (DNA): TGTGCCAGCAGCCAAGGATTGTTTCAGCCCCAGCATTTT.

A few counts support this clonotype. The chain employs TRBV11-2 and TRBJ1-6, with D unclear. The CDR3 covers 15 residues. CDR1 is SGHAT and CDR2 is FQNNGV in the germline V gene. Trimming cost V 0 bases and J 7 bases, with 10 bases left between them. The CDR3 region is CASSLEPGRNSPLHF. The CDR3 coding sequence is TGTGCCAGCAGCTTAGAACCTGGCAGGAATTCACCCCTCCACTTT.

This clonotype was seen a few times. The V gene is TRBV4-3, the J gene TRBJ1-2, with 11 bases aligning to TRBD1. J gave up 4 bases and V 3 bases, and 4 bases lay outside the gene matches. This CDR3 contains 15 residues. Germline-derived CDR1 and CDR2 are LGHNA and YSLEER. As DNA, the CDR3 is TGCGCCAGCAGCCACGGACAGGGGGCCTCCTATGGCTACACCTTC. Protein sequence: CASSHGQGASYGYTF.

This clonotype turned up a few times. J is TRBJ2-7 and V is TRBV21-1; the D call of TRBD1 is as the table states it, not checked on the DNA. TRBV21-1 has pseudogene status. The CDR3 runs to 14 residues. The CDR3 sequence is CASRNPSKGDEQYF. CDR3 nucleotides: TGTGCCAGCAGAAACCCCTCCAAGGGGGACGAGCAGTACTTC.

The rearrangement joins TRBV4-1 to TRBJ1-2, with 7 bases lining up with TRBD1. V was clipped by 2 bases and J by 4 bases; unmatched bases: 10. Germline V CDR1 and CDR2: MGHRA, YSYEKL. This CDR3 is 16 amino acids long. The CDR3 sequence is CASSQLAQGRIYGYTF. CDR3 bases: TGCGCCAGCAGCCAATTGGCACAGGGGAGGATCTATGGCTACACCTTC.

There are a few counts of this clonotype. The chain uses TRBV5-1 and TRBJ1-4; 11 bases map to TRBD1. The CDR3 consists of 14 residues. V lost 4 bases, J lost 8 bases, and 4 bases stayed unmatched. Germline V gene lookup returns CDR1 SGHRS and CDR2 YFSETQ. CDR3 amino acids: CASSVDRGREKLFF. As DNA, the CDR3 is TGCGCCAGCAGCGTGGACAGGGGGCGAGAAAAACTGTTTTTT.